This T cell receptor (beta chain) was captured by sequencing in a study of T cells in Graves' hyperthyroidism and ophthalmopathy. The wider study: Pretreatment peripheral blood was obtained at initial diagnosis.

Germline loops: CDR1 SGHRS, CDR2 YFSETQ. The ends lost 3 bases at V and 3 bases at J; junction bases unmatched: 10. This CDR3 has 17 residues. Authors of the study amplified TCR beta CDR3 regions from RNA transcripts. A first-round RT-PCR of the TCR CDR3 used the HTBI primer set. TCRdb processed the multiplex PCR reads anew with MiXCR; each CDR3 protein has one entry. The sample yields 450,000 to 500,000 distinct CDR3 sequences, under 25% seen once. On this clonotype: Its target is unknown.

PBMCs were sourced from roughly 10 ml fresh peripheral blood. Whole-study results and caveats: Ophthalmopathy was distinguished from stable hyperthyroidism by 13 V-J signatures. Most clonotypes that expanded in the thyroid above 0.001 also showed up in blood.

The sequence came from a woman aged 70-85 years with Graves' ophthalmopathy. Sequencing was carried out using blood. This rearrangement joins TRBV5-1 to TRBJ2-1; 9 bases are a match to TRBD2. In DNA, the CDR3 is TGCGCCAGCAGCTCCGCATTAGCGGGAGATCTCTACAATGAGCAGTTCTTC. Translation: CASSSALAGDLYNEQFF. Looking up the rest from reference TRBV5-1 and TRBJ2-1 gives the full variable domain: KAGVTQTPRYLIKTRGQQVTLSCSPISGHRSVSWYQQTPGQGLQFLFEYFSETQRNKGNFPGRFSGRQFSNSRSEMNVSTLELGDSALYLCASSSALAGDLYNEQFFGPGTRLTVL.